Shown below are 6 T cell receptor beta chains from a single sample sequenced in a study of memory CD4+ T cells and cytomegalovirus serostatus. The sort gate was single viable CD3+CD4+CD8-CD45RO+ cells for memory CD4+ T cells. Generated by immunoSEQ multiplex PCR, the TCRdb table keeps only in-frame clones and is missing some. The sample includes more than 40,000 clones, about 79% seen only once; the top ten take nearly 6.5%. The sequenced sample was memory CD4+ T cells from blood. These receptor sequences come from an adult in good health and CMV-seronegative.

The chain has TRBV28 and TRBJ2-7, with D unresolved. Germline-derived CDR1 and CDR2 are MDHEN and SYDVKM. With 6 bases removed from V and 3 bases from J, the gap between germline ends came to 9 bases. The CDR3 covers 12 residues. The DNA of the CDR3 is TGTGCCAGCAGGGAAAAAAGCTACGAGCAGTACTTC. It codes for CASREKSYEQYF.

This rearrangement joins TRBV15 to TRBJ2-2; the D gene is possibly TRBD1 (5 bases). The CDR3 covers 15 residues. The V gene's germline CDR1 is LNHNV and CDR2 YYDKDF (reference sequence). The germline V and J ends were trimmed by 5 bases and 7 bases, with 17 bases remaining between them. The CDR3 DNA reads TGTGCCACCAGCCCCGGTGGCCAGGGCGACGGGGAGCTGTTTTTT. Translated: CATSPGGQGDGELFF. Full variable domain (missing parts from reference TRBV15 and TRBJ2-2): DAMVIQNPRYQVTQFGKPVTLSCSQTLNHNVMYWYQQKSSQAPKLLFHYYDKDFNNEADTPDNFQSRRPNTSFCFLDIRSPGLGDTAMYLCATSPGGQGDGELFFGEGSRLTVL.

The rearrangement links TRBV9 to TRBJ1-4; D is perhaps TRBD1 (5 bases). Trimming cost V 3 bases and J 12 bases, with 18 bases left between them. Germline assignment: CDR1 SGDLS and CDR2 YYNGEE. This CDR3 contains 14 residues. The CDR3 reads CASSAGTEGGELFF. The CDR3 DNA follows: TGTGCCAGCAGCGCCGGGACGGAAGGTGGAGAACTGTTTTTT.

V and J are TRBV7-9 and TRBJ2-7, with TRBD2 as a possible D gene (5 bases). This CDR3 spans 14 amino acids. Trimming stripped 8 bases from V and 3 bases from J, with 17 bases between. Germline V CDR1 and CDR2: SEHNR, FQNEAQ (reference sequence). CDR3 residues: CASEEAAGIYEQYF. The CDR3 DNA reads TGTGCCAGCGAGGAGGCGGCGGGCATCTACGAGCAGTACTTC.

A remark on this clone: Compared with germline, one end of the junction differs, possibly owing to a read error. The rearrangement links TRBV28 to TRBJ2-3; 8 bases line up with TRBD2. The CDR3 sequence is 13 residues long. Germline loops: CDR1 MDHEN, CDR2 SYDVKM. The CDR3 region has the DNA TGTGCCAGCAGTCCCCCAGCCGGGACTAGGAGACAGTTT. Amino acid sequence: CASSPPAGTRRQF.

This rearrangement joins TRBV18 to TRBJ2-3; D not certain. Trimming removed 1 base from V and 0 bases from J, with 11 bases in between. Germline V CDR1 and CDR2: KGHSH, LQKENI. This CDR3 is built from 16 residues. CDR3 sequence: CASSPRSRTSTDTQYF. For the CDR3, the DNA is TGTGCCAGCTCACCACGCTCCAGGACCAGCACAGATACGCAGTATTTT.